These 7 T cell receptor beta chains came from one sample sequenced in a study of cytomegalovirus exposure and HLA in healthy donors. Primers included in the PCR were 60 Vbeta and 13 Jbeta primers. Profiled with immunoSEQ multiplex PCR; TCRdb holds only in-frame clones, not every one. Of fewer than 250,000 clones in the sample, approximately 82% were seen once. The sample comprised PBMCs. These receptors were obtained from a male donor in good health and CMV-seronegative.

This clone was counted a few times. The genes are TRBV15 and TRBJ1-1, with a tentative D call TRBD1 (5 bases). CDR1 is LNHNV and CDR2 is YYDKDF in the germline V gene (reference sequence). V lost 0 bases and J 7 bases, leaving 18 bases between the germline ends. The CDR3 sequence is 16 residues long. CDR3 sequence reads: CATSRDRTGLTGEAFF. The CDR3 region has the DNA TGTGCCACCAGCAGAGATCGAACAGGTTTAACTGGTGAAGCTTTCTTT.

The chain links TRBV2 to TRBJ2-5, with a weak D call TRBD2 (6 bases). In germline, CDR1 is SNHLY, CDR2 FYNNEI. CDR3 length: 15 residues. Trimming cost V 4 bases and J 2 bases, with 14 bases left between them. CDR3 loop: CASSGEDLYQETQYF. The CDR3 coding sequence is TGTGCCAGCAGTGGGGAGGACTTATATCAAGAGACCCAGTACTTC.

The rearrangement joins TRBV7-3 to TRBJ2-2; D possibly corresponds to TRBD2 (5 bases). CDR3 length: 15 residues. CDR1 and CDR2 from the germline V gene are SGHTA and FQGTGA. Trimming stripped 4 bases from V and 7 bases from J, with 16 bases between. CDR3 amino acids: CASSSRASWGGELFF. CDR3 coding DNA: TGTGCCAGCAGCTCCCGGGCTAGCTGGGGCGGGGAGCTGTTTTTT. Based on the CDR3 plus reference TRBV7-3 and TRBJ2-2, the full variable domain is GAGVSQTPSNKVTEKGKYVELRCDPISGHTALYWYRQSLGQGPEFLIYFQGTGAADDSGLPNDRFFAVRPEGSVSTLKIQRTERGDSAVYLCASSSRASWGGELFFGEGSRLTVL.

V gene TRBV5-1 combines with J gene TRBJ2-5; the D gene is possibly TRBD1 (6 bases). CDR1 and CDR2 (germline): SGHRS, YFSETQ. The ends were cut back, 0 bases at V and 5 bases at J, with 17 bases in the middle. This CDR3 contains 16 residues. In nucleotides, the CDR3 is TGCGCCAGCAGCTTGGCCGGGGCAGGGGCTGGGGAGACCCAGTACTTC. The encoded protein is CASSLAGAGAGETQYF.

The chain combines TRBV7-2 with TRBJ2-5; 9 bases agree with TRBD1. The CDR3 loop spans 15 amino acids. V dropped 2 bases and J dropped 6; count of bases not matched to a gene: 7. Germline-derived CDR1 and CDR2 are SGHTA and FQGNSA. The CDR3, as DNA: TGTGCCAGCAGCTTAAGGGGGACAGGGTCAAAGACCCAGTACTTC. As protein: CASSLRGTGSKTQYF.

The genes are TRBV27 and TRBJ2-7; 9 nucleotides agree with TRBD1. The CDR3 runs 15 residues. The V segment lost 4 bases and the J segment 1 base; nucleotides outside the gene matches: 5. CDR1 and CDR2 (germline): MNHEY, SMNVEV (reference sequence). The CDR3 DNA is TGTGCCAGCAGTTCCCCGGGACAGGGTTCCTACGAGCAGTACTTC. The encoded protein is CASSSPGQGSYEQYF.

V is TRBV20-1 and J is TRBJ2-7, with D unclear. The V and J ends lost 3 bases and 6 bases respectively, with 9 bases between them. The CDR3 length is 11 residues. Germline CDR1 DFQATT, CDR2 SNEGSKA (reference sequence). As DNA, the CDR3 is TGCAGTGCTAGGCAAGACTTCGAGCAGTACTTC. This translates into CSARQDFEQYF.